This TCR beta chain appears in the sequencing data of a study of cytomegalovirus exposure and HLA in healthy donors. Researchers ran the PCR with 60 Vbeta and 13 Jbeta primers. As originally analysed: A later analysis tallied 80 million to 100 million unique TCR beta chains, around 10 million of them shared. Sequencing was performed with immunoSEQ multiplex PCR; in TCRdb, only in-frame clones are kept and a portion is missing. For V, J and clone size, that table is used; D and trimming come from the DNA. Among 200,000 or so clones listed, 78% were seen once. Notes on this clone: No antigen is known for it.

Study-level results: Among immune exposure information, only CMV serostatus was available.

Sample: PBMCs. The clonotype comes from a woman aged 25 to 39 in good health and CMV-seropositive.

The DNA for the CDR3 is TGTGCCAGCAGCTTAGTTACTAGCGGGAACGATGAGCAGTTCTTC. Amino acids: CASSLVTSGNDEQFF. The rearrangement links TRBV7-9 to TRBJ2-1, with TRBD2 matching 10 bases. The CDR3 totals 15 residues. The J segment lost 8 bases and the V segment lost 1 base, leaving 5 bases of the junction unmatched. Germline V lookup: CDR1 SEHNR, CDR2 FQNEAQ (reference sequence).